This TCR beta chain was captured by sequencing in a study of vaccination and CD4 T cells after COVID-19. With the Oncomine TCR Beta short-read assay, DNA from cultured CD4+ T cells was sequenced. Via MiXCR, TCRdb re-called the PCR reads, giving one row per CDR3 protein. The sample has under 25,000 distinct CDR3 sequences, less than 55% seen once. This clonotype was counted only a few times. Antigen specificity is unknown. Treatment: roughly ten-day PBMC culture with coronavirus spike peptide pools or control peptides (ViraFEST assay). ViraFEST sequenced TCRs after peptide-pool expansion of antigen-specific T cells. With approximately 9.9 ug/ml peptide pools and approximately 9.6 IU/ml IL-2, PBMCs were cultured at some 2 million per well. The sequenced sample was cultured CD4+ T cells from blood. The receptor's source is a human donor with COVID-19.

DNA of the CDR3: TGTGCCAGCAGCTTGGGGGCGGACAGGGGAGGGAACATTCAGTACTTC. Translated: CASSLGADRGGNIQYF. The V call is TRBV7-3, the J call TRBJ2-4; 9 nucleotides match TRBD1. The CDR3 totals 16 residues. Germline assignment: CDR1 SGHTA and CDR2 FQGTGA. V shed 3 bases, J shed 7 bases, and the junction held 10 bases outside the gene matches.